The 29 T cell receptor beta chains presented below share a single source sample, sequenced in a study of blood T cell repertoires in COVID-19. Libraries were prepared by immunoSEQ multiplex PCR; TCRdb keeps only in-frame clonotypes and omits some of them. Counted here are 150,000 to 200,000 clones, over 75% occurring once; the ten biggest clones make up roughly 0.8%. What was sequenced was PBMCs or T cells enriched from blood (not recorded which). The receptors originated from a woman younger than 35 who had recovered from COVID-19.

This clone appeared a single time. The chain links TRBV6-2 or TRBV6-3 to TRBJ2-1; D ambiguous. There are 14 residues in the CDR3. Trimming removed 2 bases at V and 0 bases at J, with 5 bases between. Germline CDR1 and CDR2: MNHEY and SVGEGT. The CDR3 loop reads CASSYASSYNEQFF. Written as DNA, the CDR3 is TGTGCCAGCAGTTACGCCAGCTCCTACAATGAGCAGTTCTTC.

The V gene is TRBV25-1, the J gene TRBJ1-1; D perhaps matches TRBD1 (6 bases). The ends were cut back, 2 bases at V and 6 bases at J, with 10 bases in the middle. CDR1 and CDR2 (germline): MGHDK, SYGVNS. This CDR3 contains 13 residues. CDR3 amino acids: CASSEGGGAEAFF. As DNA, the CDR3 is TGTGCCAGCAGTGAAGGTGGGGGCGCTGAAGCTTTCTTT.

This chain links TRBV6-4 with TRBJ2-7; the match to TRBD1 covers 9 bases. Germline V CDR1 and CDR2: MRHNA, SNTAGT. The CDR3 loop spans 19 amino acids. V dropped 3 bases and J dropped 3; count of bases not matched to a gene: 18. Here the CDR3 reads CASSEGTGSLSGGFYEQYF. The DNA of the CDR3 is TGTGCCAGCAGTGAGGGGACAGGGAGTCTGAGTGGCGGCTTCTACGAGCAGTACTTC.

V and J are TRBV27 and TRBJ2-1, with TRBD2 matching 10 bases. This CDR3 is built from 15 residues. Germline V gives CDR1 MNHEY, CDR2 SMNVEV (reference sequence). Unmatched junction bases numbered 5, after V lost 5 bases and J lost 4 bases. Here the CDR3 DNA reads TGTGCCAGCAGTAATACTAGCGGGGCATACAATGAGCAGTTCTTC. Translated: CASSNTSGAYNEQFF.

This chain uses TRBV28 with TRBJ2-3; D uncertain. The CDR3 sequence is 12 residues long. The germline CDR1 and CDR2 sequences are MDHEN and SYDVKM. Trimming removed 5 bases at V and 6 bases at J, with 9 bases between. CDR3 nucleotides: TGTGCCAGCAGTGAGTATTCCGATACGCAGTATTTT. Translation gives CASSEYSDTQYF. The entire variable domain, with the rest obtained from reference TRBV28 and TRBJ2-3, is as follows: DVKVTQSSRYLVKRTGEKVFLECVQDMDHENMFWYRQDPGLGLRLIYFSYDVKMKEKGDIPEGYSVSREKKERFSLILESASTNQTSMYLCASSEYSDTQYFGPGTRLTVL.

The V and J genes are TRBV2 and TRBJ1-2; no firm D call. The germline gives CDR1 SNHLY, CDR2 FYNNEI. Trimming cost V 2 bases and J 1 base, with 17 bases left between them. This CDR3 is 17 amino acids long. The CDR3 region has the DNA TGTGCCAGCAGTGAATCTTCGCCCAGGCTCCATAACTATGGCTACACCTTC. It encodes CASSESSPRLHNYGYTF.

The chain couples TRBV4-3 to TRBJ2-5; 8 bases are shared with TRBD2. The germline gives CDR1 LGHNA, CDR2 YSLEER. Germline trimming cut 1 base from V and 5 bases from J; bases unmatched to any gene: 6. The CDR3 spans 15 residues. CDR3 sequence (DNA): TGCGCCAGCAGCCAAGGGAATCGGGGGGGCGAGACCCAGTACTTC. This gives the protein CASSQGNRGGETQYF.

The rearrangement links TRBV5-1 to TRBJ2-1; 10 bases map to TRBD2. CDR3 length equals 14 residues. Germline V lookup: CDR1 SGHRS, CDR2 YFSETQ. The junction had 1 base not matched to a gene; V was cut back by 4 bases and J by 3 bases. The CDR3 DNA follows: TGCGCCAGCAGCGCTAGCGGGAGCTACAATGAGCAGTTCTTC. It codes for CASSASGSYNEQFF.

The chain recombines TRBV19 with TRBJ2-2; 11 positions match TRBD2. The trim removed 6 bases at V and 4 bases at J, leaving 7 bases unmatched. The germline gives CDR1 LNHDA, CDR2 SQIVND (reference sequence). CDR3 length: 16 residues. The CDR3 coding sequence is TGTGCCAGTAGGAGAGGGGGACTAGCGGCCACCGGGGAGCTGTTTTTT. Its translation: CASRRGGLAATGELFF.

V gene TRBV4-1 combines with J gene TRBJ1-4; 7 bases agree with TRBD1. The junction had 8 bases not matched to a gene; V was cut back by 8 bases and J by 5 bases. The CDR3 is made up of 14 amino acids. CDR1 is MGHRA and CDR2 is YSYEKL in the germline V gene. The DNA for the CDR3 is TGCGCCAGCGGGGAACAGGGGCAAAATGAAAAACTGTTTTTT. Translating it yields CASGEQGQNEKLFF.

J is TRBJ2-1 and V is TRBV2; a possible D gene is TRBD2 (5 bases). This CDR3 comprises 13 residues. CDR1 is SNHLY and CDR2 is FYNNEI in the germline V gene. Deletions cut 7 bases from V and 5 bases from J, with 12 bases between. The CDR3 loop is CASTLERDNEQFF. CDR3 DNA: TGTGCCAGCACTCTAGAGAGGGACAATGAGCAGTTCTTC.

V is TRBV7-4 and J is TRBJ2-7; unclear D gene. The V gene lost 4 bases and the J gene lost 0 bases, with 19 bases spanning the gap. Germline V gene sequence: CDR1 SGHVT, CDR2 SQSDAQ. This CDR3 is built from 17 residues. The CDR3 region has the DNA TGTGCCAGCAGCTCGGCCCGAGGTGACTGGAGCTCCTACGAGCAGTACTTC. This sequence encodes CASSSARGDWSSYEQYF.

The sample holds a few counts of this clone. V gene TRBV5-8 combines with J gene TRBJ1-2; TRBD1 matches 8 bases. J lost 3 bases, V lost 3 bases, and 7 bases had no gene match. Germline values: CDR1 SGHTS, CDR2 YDEGEE. The CDR3 has 15 residues. In DNA, the CDR3 is TGTGCCAGCAGCTGGCGACCGACAGGGGACTATGGCTACACCTTC. Translation gives CASSWRPTGDYGYTF.

The chain employs TRBV28 and TRBJ1-4; D is unclear. V gave up 5 bases and J gave up 13 bases, with 14 bases separating them. The length of the CDR3 is 12 residues. Germline lookup yields CDR1 MDHEN and CDR2 SYDVKM. The CDR3 sequence is CASSGVGRRLFF. Here the CDR3 DNA reads TGTGCCAGCAGTGGCGTCGGGAGGAGACTGTTTTTT.

The chain has TRBV5-1 and TRBJ2-1; 8 positions agree with TRBD1. V lost 1 base and J lost 0; bases outside the gene matches: 3. The CDR3 has 16 residues. CDR1 and CDR2 (germline): SGHRS, YFSETQ. As DNA, the CDR3 is TGCGCCAGCAGCTTGTGGGACAGGAGCTCCTACAATGAGCAGTTCTTC. It specifies CASSLWDRSSYNEQFF.

The chain is built from TRBV5-1 and TRBJ1-5, with 9 bases aligning to TRBD1. This CDR3 region has 15 residues. V lost 2 bases to trimming and J lost 6 bases; unmatched junction nucleotides: 6. Germline V gene data show CDR1 as SGHRS and CDR2 as YFSETQ. CDR3 in DNA: TGCGCCAGCAGCTTAGACGGGACAGGGTTTCAGCCCCAGCATTTT. Protein: CASSLDGTGFQPQHF. Combining the CDR3 with reference TRBV5-1 and TRBJ1-5 gives the whole variable domain KAGVTQTPRYLIKTRGQQVTLSCSPISGHRSVSWYQQTPGQGLQFLFEYFSETQRNKGNFPGRFSGRQFSNSRSEMNVSTLELGDSALYLCASSLDGTGFQPQHFGDGTRLSIL.

The rearrangement uses TRBV12-3 or TRBV12-4 and TRBJ2-7; D perhaps matches TRBD2 (6 bases). Deletions cut 7 bases from V and 2 bases from J, with 12 bases between. This CDR3 is built from 13 residues. The CDR3 DNA follows: TGTGCCAGCATTCGTGCGGGAACCTACGAGCAGTACTTC. It translates to CASIRAGTYEQYF.

The chain couples TRBV23-1 to TRBJ1-2; the match to TRBD1 covers 7 bases. TRBV23-1 is placed among ORFs of uncertain function. There are 16 residues in the CDR3. V trimming: 4 bases; J trimming: 2 bases; junction bases outside the gene matches: 10. CDR3 residues: CASSLQGQPYNYGYTF. The DNA for the CDR3 is TGCGCCAGCAGTCTACAGGGGCAACCCTACAACTATGGCTACACCTTC.

The sample holds one count of this clone. This chain links TRBV3-1 (or the pseudogene TRBV3-2) with TRBJ1-2; TRBD1 aligns across 9 bases. The length of the CDR3 is 17 residues. Trimming removed 4 bases from V and 7 bases from J; junction bases left unmatched: 16. Per germline, CDR1 LGHDT and CDR2 YNNKEL (reference sequence). The CDR3 DNA sequence: TGTGCCAGCAGCCGAGGGATTACGGGACAGGGTGCTGGTGGCTACACCTTC. Translating gives CASSRGITGQGAGGYTF.

This chain joins TRBV5-1 and TRBJ1-2, with 7 positions matching TRBD1. CDR1 and CDR2 from the germline V gene are SGHRS and YFSETQ. J gave up 3 bases and V 4 bases, and 9 bases lay outside the gene matches. The CDR3 sequence is 15 residues long. The CDR3 DNA reads as TGCGCCAGCAGCGAAGACAGGGTGGGTTACTATGGCTACACCTTC. Translating it yields CASSEDRVGYYGYTF.

The rearrangement joins TRBV24-1 to TRBJ2-7, with 7 bases matching TRBD1. Germline-derived CDR1 and CDR2 are KGHDR and SFDVKD. V gave up 5 bases and J gave up 2 bases; unmatched junction bases: 5. This CDR3 spans 14 amino acids. The CDR3 reads CATSGRDRAYEQYF. CDR3 nucleotides: TGTGCCACCAGTGGACGGGACAGAGCCTACGAGCAGTACTTC.

This chain links TRBV30 with TRBJ1-5; 10 positions match TRBD1. With V trimmed by 0 bases and J by 5 bases, 4 bases remained unmatched. Germline V gives CDR1 GTSNPN, CDR2 SVGIG (reference sequence). CDR3 length: 15 amino acids. The CDR3 region is CAWSVGTGVDQPQHF. CDR3 nucleotides: TGTGCCTGGAGTGTAGGGACAGGGGTTGATCAGCCCCAGCATTTT.

V and J are TRBV6-1 and TRBJ1-6, with unresolved D. Trimming took off 1 base at V and 6 bases at J, with 10 bases between the two ends. In germline, CDR1 is MNHNS, CDR2 SASEGT. The CDR3 extends over 15 amino acids. The CDR3 bases are TGTGCCAGCAGTGAAGGACTGTCGGGTAATTCACCCCTCCACTTT. Translated, it gives CASSEGLSGNSPLHF.

CDR3: CASQGSLGHF. The DNA for the CDR3 is TGTGCCAGCCAGGGATCATTGGGGCATTTT. V usage is TRBV2 and J usage is TRBJ1-5; D is possibly TRBD1 (5 bases). Germline CDR1 is SNHLY and CDR2 is FYNNEI. The CDR3 consists of 10 residues. V was pared by 8 bases and J by 15 bases, with 14 bases between. The whole variable domain, filled in from reference TRBV2 and TRBJ1-5, reads EPEVTQTPSHQVTQMGQEVILRCVPISNHLYFYWYRQILGQKVEFLVSFYNNEISEKSEIFDDQFSVERPDGSNFTLKIRSTKLEDSAMYFCASQGSLGHFGDGTRLSIL.

This chain links TRBV18 with TRBJ2-2, with 13 bases fitting TRBD2. This CDR3 spans 16 amino acids. The junction had 7 bases not matched to a gene; V was cut back by 3 bases and J by 9 bases. Germline V gene lookup returns CDR1 KGHSH and CDR2 LQKENI. The CDR3 DNA is TGTGCCAGCTCACCCCCCGGGACTAGCGGGGTCCGGGAGCTGTTTTTT. Translation: CASSPPGTSGVRELFF.

V is TRBV5-4 and J is TRBJ1-1; no definite D call. CDR1 is SGHNT, CDR2 YYREEE, per germline (reference sequence). The CDR3 contains 13 residues. The V end was cut by 6 bases, the J end by 6 bases, with 15 bases between. The CDR3 sequence: CASITTPGSEAFF. CDR3 DNA: TGTGCCAGCATCACCACCCCGGGATCTGAAGCTTTCTTT.

The J gene is TRBJ2-7, the V gene TRBV11-2; 11 positions agree with TRBD2. CDR1 SGHAT and CDR2 FQNNGV come from the germline V gene. The CDR3 length is 17 residues. The trim removed 4 bases at V and 5 bases at J, leaving 13 bases unmatched. DNA for the CDR3: TGTGCCAGCAGCTCGGGGATAGCGGGAGGGCCCGGCGACGAGCAGTACTTC. Protein product: CASSSGIAGGPGDEQYF.

This clone appeared a single time. This chain's CDR3 is CASSFPQRQVVAQHF. CDR3 coding DNA: TGTGCCAGCAGTTTCCCCCAAAGACAGGTTGTAGCCCAGCATTTT. The chain uses TRBV28 and TRBJ1-5; D is possibly TRBD1 (6 bases). With 3 bases removed from V and 11 bases from J, the gap between germline ends came to 20 bases. Germline CDR1 reads MDHEN; CDR2 reads SYDVKM. The CDR3 runs to 15 residues.

This clone has only a few counts. V usage is TRBV4-2 and J usage is TRBJ1-2; D may be TRBD1 (5 bases). Per germline, CDR1 LGHNA and CDR2 YNFKEQ. V was trimmed by 2 bases and J by 0 bases, leaving 10 bases between them. The CDR3 totals 15 residues. CDR3 sequence: CASSQFAGTNYGYTF. The CDR3 nucleotides are TGTGCCAGCAGCCAATTCGCAGGGACTAACTATGGCTACACCTTC.